The next 3 T cell receptor beta chains were all read from a single sample in a study of T cells in Graves' hyperthyroidism and ophthalmopathy. Amplified TCR beta CDR3 regions came from RNA transcripts. First-round RT-PCR with HTBI primers amplified the TCR CDR3 region. Using its own MiXCR run on the multiplex PCR reads, TCRdb lists one record per CDR3 protein. The repertoire holds around 690,000 distinct CDR3 sequences, 17% seen once, with 15% in the top ten. The sample taken for sequencing was blood. Receptors originate from a man in his fifties with Graves' hyperthyroidism.

The rearrangement uses TRBV20-1 and TRBJ2-1; D ambiguous. Germline CDR1 DFQATT, CDR2 SNEGSKA (reference sequence). V lost 0 bases to trimming and J lost 6 bases, with 6 bases between them. The CDR3 sequence is 12 residues long. In DNA, the CDR3 is TGCAGTGCTAGAGATCGTAGCAATGAGCAGTTCTTC. It yields the protein CSARDRSNEQFF.

The chain couples TRBV12-3 or TRBV12-4 to TRBJ1-5; D not resolved. CDR3 length: 14 residues. The V end lost 6 bases, the J end lost 2 bases, and 11 bases lay between the germline ends. CDR3 amino acids: CASRLVGGNQPQHF. CDR3 nucleotides: TGTGCCAGCAGACTCGTTGGGGGCAATCAGCCCCAGCATTTT.

This clonotype was seen many times. Written as DNA, the CDR3 is TGTGCCAGCAGTGAATCATGGACTAGTCAGGGGACCCAGTACTTC. Encoded protein: CASSESWTSQGTQYF. V is TRBV2 and J is TRBJ2-5, with 7 nucleotides matching TRBD2. V shed 2 bases and J 7 bases; nucleotides not matched to a gene: 10. Germline V lookup: CDR1 SNHLY, CDR2 FYNNEI. The CDR3 sequence is 15 residues long.